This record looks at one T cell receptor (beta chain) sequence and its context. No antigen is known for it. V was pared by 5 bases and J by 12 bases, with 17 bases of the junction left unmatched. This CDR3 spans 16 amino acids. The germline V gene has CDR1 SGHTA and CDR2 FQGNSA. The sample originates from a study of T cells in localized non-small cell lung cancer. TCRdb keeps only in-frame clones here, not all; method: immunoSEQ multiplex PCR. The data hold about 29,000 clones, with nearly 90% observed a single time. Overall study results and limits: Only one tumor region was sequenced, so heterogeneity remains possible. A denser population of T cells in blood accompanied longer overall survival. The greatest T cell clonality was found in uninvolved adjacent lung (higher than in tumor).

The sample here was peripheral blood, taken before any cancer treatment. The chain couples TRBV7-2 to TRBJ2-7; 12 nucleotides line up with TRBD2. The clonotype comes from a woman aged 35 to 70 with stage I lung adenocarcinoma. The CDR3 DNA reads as TGTGCCAGCAGCCCTTACACTAGCGGGGGGCTCGAGAGTACGTACTTC. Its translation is CASSPYTSGGLESTYF.